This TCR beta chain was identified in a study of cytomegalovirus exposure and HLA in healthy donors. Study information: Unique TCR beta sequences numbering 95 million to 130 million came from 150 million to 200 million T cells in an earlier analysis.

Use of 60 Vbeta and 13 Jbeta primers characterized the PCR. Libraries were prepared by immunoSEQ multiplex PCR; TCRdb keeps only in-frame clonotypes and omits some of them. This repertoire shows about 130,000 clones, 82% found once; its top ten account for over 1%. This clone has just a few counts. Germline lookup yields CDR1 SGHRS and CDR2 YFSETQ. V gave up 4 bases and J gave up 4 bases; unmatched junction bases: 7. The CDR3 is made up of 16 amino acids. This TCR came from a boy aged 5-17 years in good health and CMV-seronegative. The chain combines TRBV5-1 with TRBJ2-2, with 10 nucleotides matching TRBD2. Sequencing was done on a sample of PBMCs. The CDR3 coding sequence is TGCGCCAGCAGCCCCGGACTAGCGGAATCCACCGGGGAGCTGTTTTTT. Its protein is CASSPGLAESTGELFF. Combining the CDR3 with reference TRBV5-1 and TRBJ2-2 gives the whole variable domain KAGVTQTPRYLIKTRGQQVTLSCSPISGHRSVSWYQQTPGQGLQFLFEYFSETQRNKGNFPGRFSGRQFSNSRSEMNVSTLELGDSALYLCASSPGLAESTGELFFGEGSRLTVL.